These 25 T cell receptor beta chains originate from one sample sequenced in a study of T-cell reconstitution after alpha-beta-depleted transplantation in children. Unique molecular identifiers were used to barcode this TCRbeta library. TCRdb re-called the PCR reads with MiXCR, one entry per CDR3 protein. The sample lists some 200,000 distinct CDR3 sequences; roughly a tenth were seen once. The input for sequencing was PBMCs, taken before TCRalphabeta/CD19-depleted stem cell transplant. These receptors came from a child younger than two with acute myeloid leukemia, due to receive a stem cell transplant.

The chain employs TRBV11-2 and TRBJ2-7; 8 nucleotides align to TRBD2. Germline V CDR1 and CDR2: SGHAT, FQNNGV. The CDR3 sequence is 17 residues long. V dropped 1 base and J dropped 2; count of bases not matched to a gene: 10. This chain's CDR3 is CASSLGFLAGGPYEQYF. In DNA, the CDR3 is TGTGCCAGCAGCTTAGGGTTCCTGGCGGGGGGTCCCTACGAGCAGTACTTC.

The DNA of the CDR3 is TGCAGCGTTGAGTGGACAGGGTACGAGCAGTACTTC. The encoded protein is CSVEWTGYEQYF. The chain recombines TRBV29-1 with TRBJ2-7, with 8 bases that match TRBD1. The CDR3 totals 12 residues. The V gene end was trimmed by 3 bases and the J gene end by 4 bases; junction bases not matched to a gene: 2. Per germline, CDR1 SQVTM and CDR2 ANQGSEA.

This clonotype was seen repeatedly, ten times or more. J is TRBJ2-3 and V is TRBV2; unclear D gene. Trimming took off 2 bases at V and 1 base at J, with 7 bases between the two ends. The CDR3 is 14 amino acids. Germline values: CDR1 SNHLY, CDR2 FYNNEI. CDR3 sequence (DNA): TGTGCCAGCAGTGAATACTCCCGCACAGATACGCAGTATTTT. Translation: CASSEYSRTDTQYF.

The rearrangement links TRBV6-2 or TRBV6-3 to TRBJ2-3; TRBD2 aligns across 10 bases. CDR3 size: 15 residues. CDR1 and CDR2 (germline): MNHEY, SVGEGT. V shed 8 bases and J 2 bases; nucleotides not matched to a gene: 7. CDR3 sequence reads: CASRPGLAYTDTQYF. The CDR3 DNA reads TGTGCCAGCCGCCCGGGACTAGCGTACACAGATACGCAGTATTTT.

This clonotype has ten or more counts. The chain is built from TRBV20-1 and TRBJ2-1; perhaps TRBD2 as D (6 bases). The CDR3 runs 17 residues. Trimming took 1 base from V and 0 from J, leaving 16 bases between them. CDR1 DFQATT and CDR2 SNEGSKA come from the germline V gene (reference sequence). CDR3 DNA: TGCAGTGCTAGAGGGGGAGGAACGTCTAGCTCCTACAATGAGCAGTTCTTC. Encoded protein: CSARGGGTSSSYNEQFF.

This clonotype was recorded at least ten times. CDR3 region: CASSEQGPTSGNTIYF. In DNA, the CDR3 is TGCGCCAGCAGCGAACAAGGACCGACCTCTGGAAACACCATATATTTT. This chain uses TRBV5-1 with TRBJ1-3, with D uncertain. Deletions cut 4 bases from V and 0 bases from J, with 14 bases between. In germline, CDR1 is SGHRS, CDR2 YFSETQ. There are 16 residues in the CDR3.

Concerning this clonotype itself: The germline gene is not matched at one end of the junction; a read error may be the cause. CDR3 loop: CTSSLGGAGVGEQFF. DNA for the CDR3: TGTACCAGCAGTTTGGGTGGAGCGGGGGTGGGCGAGCAGTTCTTC. V is TRBV12-3 or TRBV12-4 and J is TRBJ2-1, with 8 bases identical to TRBD2. CDR3 size: 15 residues.

There are many counts of this clonotype. This rearrangement joins TRBV9 to TRBJ2-7; TRBD2 aligns across 10 bases. Looked up from germline, CDR1 is SGDLS and CDR2 is YYNGEE. The CDR3 is 15 amino acids. V dropped 0 bases and J dropped 7; count of bases not matched to a gene: 7. Here the CDR3 reads CASSVDLAGVGEQYF. The CDR3 DNA follows: TGTGCCAGCAGCGTAGACCTAGCGGGAGTGGGTGAGCAGTACTTC.

For this clonotype: The junction does not match germline at one end; this may be a read error. This rearrangement joins TRBV18 to TRBJ2-7; TRBD1 matches at 7 bases. This CDR3 is 16 amino acids long. CDR1 KGHSH and CDR2 LQKENI come from the germline V gene. The CDR3 region is CAGSLLRTGREDGQYF. The CDR3 region has the DNA TGTGCCGGCTCACTACTGAGGACAGGACGTGAGGACGGGCAGTACTTC.

This clonotype was found many times. This chain connects TRBV2 to TRBJ2-7; 8 nucleotides line up with TRBD1. Germline CDR1 reads SNHLY; CDR2 reads FYNNEI. The CDR3 loop spans 14 amino acids. V shed 7 bases and J 1 base; nucleotides not matched to a gene: 6. The CDR3 sequence is CASTRDRWSYEQYF. Here the CDR3 DNA reads TGTGCCAGCACCAGGGACAGGTGGTCCTACGAGCAGTACTTC.

This chain uses TRBV24-1 with TRBJ2-6, with TRBD2 as a possible D gene (6 bases). The germline V gene encodes CDR1 KGHDR and CDR2 SFDVKD. V lost 1 base, J lost 0 bases, and 9 bases lay in between. This CDR3 region has 17 residues. The CDR3 nucleotides are TGTGCCACCAGTGATTTTGGCGGGAACTCTGGGGCCAACGTCCTGACTTTC. Its translation: CATSDFGGNSGANVLTF.

This clonotype occurred many times. The genes are TRBV10-3 and TRBJ2-1; D may be TRBD1 or TRBD2 (5 bases each). Looked up from germline, CDR1 is ENHRY and CDR2 is SYGVKD. The V gene lost 6 bases and the J gene lost 10 bases, with 16 bases spanning the gap. This CDR3 region has 13 residues. CDR3 in DNA: TGTGCCATCAGGGGACCTGTGGGGAACGAGCAGTTCTTC. This codes for CAIRGPVGNEQFF.

In its sample, this clonotype was seen many times. This CDR3 reads CASSQVPSGRLLGGELFF. The CDR3 DNA follows: TGCGCCAGCAGCCAAGTCCCTAGCGGGAGGTTATTGGGCGGGGAGCTGTTTTTT. The chain is built from TRBV4-3 and TRBJ2-2, with 11 positions matching TRBD2. V was pared by 1 base and J by 7 bases, with 11 bases of the junction left unmatched. Germline CDR1 reads LGHNA; CDR2 reads YSLEER. The CDR3 contains 18 residues.

This clonotype has ten or more counts. This rearrangement joins TRBV5-5 to TRBJ2-4; TRBD1 might be the D (5 bases). The CDR3 length is 11 residues. Trimming left V 7 bases short and J 8 bases short, with 10 bases between. CDR1 and CDR2 from the germline V gene are SGHKS and YYEKEE (reference sequence). The CDR3 region has the DNA TGTGCCAGCCAGGGTACAGACATTCAGTACTTC. This translates into CASQGTDIQYF. The whole variable domain, remainder taken from reference TRBV5-5 and TRBJ2-4, is DAGVTQSPTHLIKTRGQQVTLRCSPISGHKSVSWYQQVLGQGPQFIFQYYEKEERGRGNFPDRFSARQFPNYSSELNVNALLLGDSALYLCASQGTDIQYFGAGTRLSVL.

This clonotype was counted ten times or more. The rearrangement uses TRBV5-5 and TRBJ2-7; D remains ambiguous. The V end was cut by 2 bases, the J end by 3 bases, with 9 bases between. Germline V CDR1 and CDR2: SGHKS, YYEKEE (reference sequence). The CDR3 consists of 13 residues. The CDR3 nucleotides read TGTGCCAGCAGCTTTTCCCTTAGCTACGAGCAGTACTTC. This codes for CASSFSLSYEQYF.

This clonotype was recorded at least ten times. The chain joins TRBV5-6 to TRBJ1-1, with a tentative D call TRBD1 (6 bases). Germline V CDR1 and CDR2: SGHDT, YYEEEE. The CDR3 contains 13 residues. The V and J ends lost 3 bases and 7 bases respectively, with 13 bases between them. In nucleotides, the CDR3 is TGTGCCAGCAGCTCAAACAGGGCCCGTGAAGCTTTCTTT. Its protein product is CASSSNRAREAFF.

In its sample, this clonotype was seen many times. V usage is TRBV11-2 and J usage is TRBJ2-1, with 9 bases aligning to TRBD2. The germline V gene has CDR1 SGHAT and CDR2 FQNNGV. Trimming cost V 3 bases and J 4 bases; bases outside gene matches: 4. The CDR3 is made up of 15 amino acids. CDR3 DNA: TGTGCCAGCAGCTTTAGCGGGAGATCATACAATGAGCAGTTCTTC. It codes for CASSFSGRSYNEQFF.

This clonotype has a count of ten or more. The V call is TRBV5-1, the J call TRBJ2-1; 9 nucleotides line up with TRBD2. V shed 2 bases, J shed 4 bases, and the junction held 10 bases outside the gene matches. Germline V gene lookup returns CDR1 SGHRS and CDR2 YFSETQ. This CDR3 is built from 17 residues. The CDR3 region has the DNA TGCGCCAGCAGCTTCCCCCGGGCTAGCGGGATTTACAATGAGCAGTTCTTC. It codes for CASSFPRASGIYNEQFF. The whole variable domain, filled in from reference TRBV5-1 and TRBJ2-1, reads KAGVTQTPRYLIKTRGQQVTLSCSPISGHRSVSWYQQTPGQGLQFLFEYFSETQRNKGNFPGRFSGRQFSNSRSEMNVSTLELGDSALYLCASSFPRASGIYNEQFFGPGTRLTVL.

The sample holds many counts of this clonotype. This rearrangement joins TRBV24-1 to TRBJ2-2, with a possible D match to TRBD2 (5 bases). Trimming removed 1 base from V and 2 bases from J, with 10 bases in between. The germline gives CDR1 KGHDR, CDR2 SFDVKD. The CDR3 extends over 16 amino acids. For the CDR3, the DNA is TGTGCCACCAGTGATTTTAACAGCGGCAACACCGGGGAGCTGTTTTTT. It codes for CATSDFNSGNTGELFF.

This clonotype was counted only a few times. The chain couples TRBV7-9 to TRBJ2-3; no clear D gene. Germline-derived CDR1 and CDR2 are SEHNR and FQNEAQ (reference sequence). The CDR3 is 13 residues long. Trimming left V 10 bases short and J 2 bases short, with 13 bases between. The CDR3 DNA follows: TGTGCCACCCAAGACTCGTACACAGATACGCAGTATTTT. Residues: CATQDSYTDTQYF.

V usage is TRBV20-1 and J usage is TRBJ2-5; D is unclear. Germline V lookup: CDR1 DFQATT, CDR2 SNEGSKA (reference sequence). The V end lost 4 bases, the J end lost 0 bases, and 12 bases lay between the germline ends. This CDR3 contains 14 residues. The CDR3 region has the DNA TGCAGTGCTAACCGGCTCAGGAACCAAGAGACCCAGTACTTC. This sequence encodes CSANRLRNQETQYF.

This clonotype came up many times. This chain joins TRBV29-1 and TRBJ1-3, with D possibly TRBD1 on 5 matching bases. This CDR3 has 12 residues. Germline V lookup: CDR1 SQVTM, CDR2 ANQGSEA. The germline V and J ends were trimmed by 3 bases and 8 bases, with 11 bases remaining between them. The CDR3 nucleotides are TGCAGCGTTGATCAGGGAGCTGACACCATATATTTT. It specifies CSVDQGADTIYF.

The sample holds many counts of this clonotype. This sequence joins TRBV29-1 and TRBJ1-1; weak D call: TRBD1 (6 bases). From germline, CDR1 is SQVTM and CDR2 ANQGSEA. Deletions cut 1 base from V and 0 bases from J, with 12 bases between. The CDR3 sequence is 15 residues long. The CDR3 here is CSVEVGTTMNTEAFF. For the CDR3, the DNA is TGCAGCGTTGAAGTAGGGACAACTATGAACACTGAAGCTTTCTTT.

This clonotype was recorded at least ten times. This chain connects TRBV20-1 to TRBJ2-5; 10 positions agree with TRBD2. From germline, CDR1 is DFQATT and CDR2 SNEGSKA (reference sequence). The CDR3 covers 15 residues. V was clipped by 6 bases and J by 1 base; unmatched bases: 8. CDR3 protein: CSAGGLAGVQETQYF. The CDR3 coding sequence is TGCAGTGCCGGCGGGCTAGCGGGGGTCCAAGAGACCCAGTACTTC.

This clonotype was counted between two and nine times. The chain combines TRBV28 with TRBJ2-7; possibly TRBD2 for D (5 bases). The CDR3 is made up of 13 amino acids. Germline V CDR1 and CDR2: MDHEN, SYDVKM. The V gene lost 5 bases and the J gene lost 9 bases, with 17 bases spanning the gap. The CDR3 sequence is CASSPGLYWGQYF. The CDR3 DNA reads as TGTGCCAGCAGTCCCGGACTGTACTGGGGGCAGTACTTC.